This TCR beta chain was recorded in a study of T cells in Graves' hyperthyroidism and ophthalmopathy. Study results and caveats: Ophthalmopathy could be told apart from stable hyperthyroidism with a 13 V-J model. Model output signaled ophthalmopathy a median about seven months ahead of onset.

The CDR3 regions of TCR beta were amplified from RNA transcripts. The HTBI primer set served for first-round RT-PCR of the TCR CDR3. TCRdb re-called the multiplex PCR reads through MiXCR, storing one row per CDR3 protein. The table has about 840,000 distinct CDR3 sequences, roughly 37% seen once; the top ten hold 7.5% to 9.5%. Trimming took 10 bases from V and 5 from J, leaving 15 bases between them. CDR1 is SNHLY, CDR2 FYNNEI, per germline. The CDR3 runs 13 residues. In the case of this clonotype: The antigen is not known.

No ophthalmopathy progression within 18 months constituted stable Graves' hyperthyroidism. Patients with uncontrolled infections, other autoimmune diseases, pregnancy or lactation were excluded. Source material: blood. The chain employs TRBV2 and TRBJ2-1, with D hard to call. The sequence was collected from a man in his late teens or twenties with Graves' hyperthyroidism. This CDR3 is CATSPSPHNEQFF. In DNA form, the CDR3 reads TGTGCCACCTCGCCGAGCCCCCACAATGAGCAGTTCTTC.